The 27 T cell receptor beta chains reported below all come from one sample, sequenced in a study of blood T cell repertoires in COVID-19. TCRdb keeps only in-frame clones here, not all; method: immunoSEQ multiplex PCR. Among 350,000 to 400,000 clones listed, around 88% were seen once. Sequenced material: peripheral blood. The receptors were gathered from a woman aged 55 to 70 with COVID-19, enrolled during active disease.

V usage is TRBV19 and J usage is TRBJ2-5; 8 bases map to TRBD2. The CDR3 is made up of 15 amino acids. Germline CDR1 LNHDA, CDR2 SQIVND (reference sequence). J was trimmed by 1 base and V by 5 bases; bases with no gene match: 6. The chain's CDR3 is CASSVLAGGQETQYF. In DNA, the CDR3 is TGTGCCAGTAGTGTGCTAGCGGGCGGCCAAGAGACCCAGTACTTC.

The CDR3 loop is CASSQSTSGQEFF. The CDR3 coding sequence is TGTGCCAGCAGCCAATCAACCTCCGGTCAGGAGTTCTTC. The gene calls are TRBV14 and TRBJ2-1; D uncertain. Germline values: CDR1 SGHDN, CDR2 FVKESK. This CDR3 is built from 13 residues. V was shortened by 2 bases and J by 14 bases, with 16 bases between the two germline ends.

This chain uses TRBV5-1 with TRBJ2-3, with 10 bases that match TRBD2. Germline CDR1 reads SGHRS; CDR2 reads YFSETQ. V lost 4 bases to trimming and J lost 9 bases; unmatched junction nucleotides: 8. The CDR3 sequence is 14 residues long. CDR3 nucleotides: TGCGCCAGCAGCGTTGGACTAGCGGTGGGGACGCAGTATTTT. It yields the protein CASSVGLAVGTQYF.

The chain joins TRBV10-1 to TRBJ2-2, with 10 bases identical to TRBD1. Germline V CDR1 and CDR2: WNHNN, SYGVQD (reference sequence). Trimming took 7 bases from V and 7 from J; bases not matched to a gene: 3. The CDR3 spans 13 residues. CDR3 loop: CASKGTGDGELFF. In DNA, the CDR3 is TGCGCCAGCAAGGGGACAGGGGACGGGGAGCTGTTTTTT.

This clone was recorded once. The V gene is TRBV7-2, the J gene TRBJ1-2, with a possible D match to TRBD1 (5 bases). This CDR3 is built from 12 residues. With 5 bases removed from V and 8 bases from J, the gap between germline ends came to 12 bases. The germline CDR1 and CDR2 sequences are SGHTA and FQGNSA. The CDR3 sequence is CASSIQVQGYTF. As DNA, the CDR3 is TGTGCCAGCAGCATACAGGTCCAAGGCTACACCTTC.

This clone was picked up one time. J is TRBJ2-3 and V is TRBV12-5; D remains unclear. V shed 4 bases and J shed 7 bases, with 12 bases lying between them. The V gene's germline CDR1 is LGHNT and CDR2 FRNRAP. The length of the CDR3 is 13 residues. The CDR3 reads CASGSIPTYTQYF. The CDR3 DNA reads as TGTGCTAGTGGTTCTATCCCCACGTATACGCAGTATTTT. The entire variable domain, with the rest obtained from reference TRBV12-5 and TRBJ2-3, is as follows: DARVTQTPRHKVTEMGQEVTMRCQPILGHNTVFWYRQTMMQGLELLAYFRNRAPLDDSGMPKDRFSAEMPDATLATLKIQPSEPRDSAVYFCASGSIPTYTQYFGPGTRLTVL.

The CDR3 region is CASSMTSGDTGELFF. The CDR3 bases are TGCGCCAGCAGCATGACTAGCGGGGACACCGGGGAGCTGTTTTTT. J is TRBJ2-2 and V is TRBV5-1, with 11 bases that match TRBD2. Trimming took 4 bases from V and 3 from J; bases not matched to a gene: 2. The CDR3 extends over 15 amino acids. Germline assignment: CDR1 SGHRS and CDR2 YFSETQ.

The CDR3 sequence: CASSANPDRGLGSNQPQHF. The DNA of the CDR3 is TGTGCCAGCAGTGCTAACCCGGACAGGGGGCTAGGTAGCAATCAGCCCCAGCATTTT. The chain carries TRBV2 and TRBJ1-5, with 11 bases that match TRBD1. The J segment lost 0 bases and the V segment lost 4 bases, leaving 11 bases of the junction unmatched. Germline lookup yields CDR1 SNHLY and CDR2 FYNNEI. The CDR3 has 19 amino acids.

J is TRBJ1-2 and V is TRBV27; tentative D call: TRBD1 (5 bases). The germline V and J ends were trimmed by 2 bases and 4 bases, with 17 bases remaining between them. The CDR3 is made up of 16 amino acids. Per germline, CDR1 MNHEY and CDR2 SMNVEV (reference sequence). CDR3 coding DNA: TGTGCCAGCAGTTTAGGACCTGACTTCCAGGGCTATGGCTACACCTTC. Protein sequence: CASSLGPDFQGYGYTF.

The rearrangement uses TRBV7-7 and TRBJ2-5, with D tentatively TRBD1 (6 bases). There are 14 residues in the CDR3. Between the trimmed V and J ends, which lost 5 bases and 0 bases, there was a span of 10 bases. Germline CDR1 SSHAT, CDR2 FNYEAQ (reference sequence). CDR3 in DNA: TGTGCCAGCAGCCCAGGGGCTAACCAAGAGACCCAGTACTTC. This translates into CASSPGANQETQYF.

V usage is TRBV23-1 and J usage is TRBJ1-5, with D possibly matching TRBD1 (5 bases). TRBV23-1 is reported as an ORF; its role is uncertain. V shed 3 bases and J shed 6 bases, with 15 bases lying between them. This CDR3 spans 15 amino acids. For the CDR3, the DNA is TGCGCCAGCAGTCATATCCGTGGGGGGAGTCAGCCCCAGCATTTT. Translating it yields CASSHIRGGSQPQHF.

The CDR3 protein is CASSSSGTADTQYF. Here the CDR3 DNA reads TGTGCCAGCAGCAGTAGCGGGACCGCAGATACGCAGTATTTT. The J gene is TRBJ2-3, the V gene TRBV9; TRBD2 agrees at 8 bases. This CDR3 comprises 14 residues. Looked up from germline, CDR1 is SGDLS and CDR2 is YYNGEE. The J segment lost 4 bases and the V segment lost 4 bases, leaving 5 bases of the junction unmatched.

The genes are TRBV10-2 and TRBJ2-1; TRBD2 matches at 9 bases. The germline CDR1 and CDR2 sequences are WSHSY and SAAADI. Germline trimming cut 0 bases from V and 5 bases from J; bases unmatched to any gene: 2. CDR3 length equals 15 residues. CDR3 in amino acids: CASSESSGGDNEQFF. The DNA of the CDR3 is TGCGCCAGCAGTGAGTCTAGCGGGGGTGACAATGAGCAGTTCTTC.

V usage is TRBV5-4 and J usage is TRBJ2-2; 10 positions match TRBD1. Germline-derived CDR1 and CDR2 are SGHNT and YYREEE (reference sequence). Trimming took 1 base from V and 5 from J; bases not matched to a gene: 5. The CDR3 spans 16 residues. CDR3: CASSLSTGGATGELFF. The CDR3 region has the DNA TGTGCCAGCAGCTTGTCGACAGGGGGCGCGACCGGGGAGCTGTTTTTT. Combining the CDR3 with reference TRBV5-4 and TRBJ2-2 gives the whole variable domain ETGVTQSPTHLIKTRGQQVTLRCSSQSGHNTVSWYQQALGQGPQFIFQYYREEENGRGNFPPRFSGLQFPNYSSELNVNALELDDSALYLCASSLSTGGATGELFFGEGSRLTVL.

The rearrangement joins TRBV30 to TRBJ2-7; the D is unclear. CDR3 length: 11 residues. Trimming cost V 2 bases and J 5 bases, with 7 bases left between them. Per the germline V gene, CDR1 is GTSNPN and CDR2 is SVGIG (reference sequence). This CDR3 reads CAWSSRDEQYF. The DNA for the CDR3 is TGTGCCTGGAGTTCCCGCGACGAGCAGTACTTC.

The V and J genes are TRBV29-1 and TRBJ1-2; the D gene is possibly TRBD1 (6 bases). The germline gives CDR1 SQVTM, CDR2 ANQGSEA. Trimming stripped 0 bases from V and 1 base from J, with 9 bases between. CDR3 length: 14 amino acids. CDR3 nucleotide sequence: TGCAGCGTTGAAGAGGAGGACAGTAACTATGGCTACACCTTC. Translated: CSVEEEDSNYGYTF.

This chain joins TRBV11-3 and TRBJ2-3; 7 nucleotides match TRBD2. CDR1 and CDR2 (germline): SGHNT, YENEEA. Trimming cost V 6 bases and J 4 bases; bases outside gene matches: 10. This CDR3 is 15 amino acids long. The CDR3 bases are TGTGCCAGCAGTCGGGACTATAAGTTGTCAGATACGCAGTATTTT. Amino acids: CASSRDYKLSDTQYF.

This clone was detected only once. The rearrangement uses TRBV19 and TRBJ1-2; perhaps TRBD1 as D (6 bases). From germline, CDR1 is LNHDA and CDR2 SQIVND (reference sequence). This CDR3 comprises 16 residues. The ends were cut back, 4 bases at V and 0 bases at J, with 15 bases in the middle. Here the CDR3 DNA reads TGTGCCAGTAGTAAGGCGACAGGATTAGCTAACTATGGCTACACCTTC. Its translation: CASSKATGLANYGYTF.

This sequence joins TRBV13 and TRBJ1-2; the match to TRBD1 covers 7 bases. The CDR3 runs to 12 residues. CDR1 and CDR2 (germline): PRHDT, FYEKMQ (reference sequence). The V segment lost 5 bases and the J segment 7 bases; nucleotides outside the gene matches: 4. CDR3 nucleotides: TGTGCCAGCAGCGCAGGGGGGTCTGGCTACACCTTC. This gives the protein CASSAGGSGYTF.

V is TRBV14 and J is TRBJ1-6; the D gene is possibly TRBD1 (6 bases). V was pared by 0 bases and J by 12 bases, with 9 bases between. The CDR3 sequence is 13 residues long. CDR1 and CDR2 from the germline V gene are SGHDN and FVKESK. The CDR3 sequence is CASSQEQGLPLHF. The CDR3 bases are TGTGCCAGCAGCCAAGAACAGGGTCTACCCCTCCACTTT.

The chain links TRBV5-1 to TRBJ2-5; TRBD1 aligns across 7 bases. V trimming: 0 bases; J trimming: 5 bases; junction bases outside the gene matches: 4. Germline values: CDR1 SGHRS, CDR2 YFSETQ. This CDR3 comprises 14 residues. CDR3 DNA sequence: TGCGCCAGCAGCTTGGGACAGGGTTTTGAGACCCAGTACTTC. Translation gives CASSLGQGFETQYF.

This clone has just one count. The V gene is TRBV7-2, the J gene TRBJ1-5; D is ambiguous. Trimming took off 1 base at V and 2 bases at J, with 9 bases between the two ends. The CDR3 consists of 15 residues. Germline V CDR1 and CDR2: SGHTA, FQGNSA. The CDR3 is CASSLGAYGNQPQHF. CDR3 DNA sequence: TGTGCCAGCAGCTTAGGGGCCTACGGCAATCAGCCCCAGCATTTT.

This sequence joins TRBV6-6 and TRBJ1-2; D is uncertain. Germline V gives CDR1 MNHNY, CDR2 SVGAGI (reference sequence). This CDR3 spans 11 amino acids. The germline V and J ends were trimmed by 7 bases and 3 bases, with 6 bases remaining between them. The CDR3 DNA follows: TGTGCCAGCACCGAGGACTATGGCTACACCTTC. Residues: CASTEDYGYTF.

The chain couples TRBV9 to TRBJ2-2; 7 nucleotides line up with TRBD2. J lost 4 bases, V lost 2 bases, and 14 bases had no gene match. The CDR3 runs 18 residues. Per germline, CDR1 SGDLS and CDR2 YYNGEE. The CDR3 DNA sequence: TGTGCCAGCAGCGTGGCGCTGCGGGGGACCTCCCCCACCGGGGAGCTGTTTTTT. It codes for CASSVALRGTSPTGELFF.

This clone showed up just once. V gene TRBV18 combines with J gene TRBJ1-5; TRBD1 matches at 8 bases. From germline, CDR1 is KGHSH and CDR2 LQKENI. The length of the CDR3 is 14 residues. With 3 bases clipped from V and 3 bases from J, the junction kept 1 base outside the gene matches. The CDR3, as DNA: TGTGCCAGCTCACCGACAGGGGTCAATCAGCCCCAGCATTTT. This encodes CASSPTGVNQPQHF.

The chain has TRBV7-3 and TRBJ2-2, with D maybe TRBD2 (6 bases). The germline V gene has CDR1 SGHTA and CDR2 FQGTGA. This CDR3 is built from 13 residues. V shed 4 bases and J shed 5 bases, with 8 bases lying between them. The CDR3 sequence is CASSSGLTGELFF. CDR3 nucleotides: TGTGCCAGCAGCTCGGGACTTACCGGGGAGCTGTTTTTT.

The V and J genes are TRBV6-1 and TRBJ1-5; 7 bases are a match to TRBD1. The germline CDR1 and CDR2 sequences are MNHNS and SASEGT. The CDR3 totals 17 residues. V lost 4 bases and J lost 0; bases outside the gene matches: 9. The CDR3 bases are TGTGCCAGCAGTGGTACCGGGACAGCGATTAGCAATCAGCCCCAGCATTTT. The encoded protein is CASSGTGTAISNQPQHF.